Given below is one TCR beta chain in context. Its matching antigen is unknown. Assay used: immunoSEQ multiplex PCR; TCRdb lists only in-frame clones, some missing. The sample lists 120,000 to 150,000 clones, approximately 90% occurring once. This entry comes from a study of T cell responses to AZD1222 COVID-19 vaccine. Turning to the study itself: Second-dose timings of about 4 or about 12 weeks were pooled.

The CDR3 sequence is 15 residues long. V gave up 1 base and J gave up 2 bases, with 8 bases separating them. In germline, CDR1 is LGHNA, CDR2 YSLEER. Points from the study as a whole: Repertoire sampling occurred only after the peak T cell response. There were mostly white British donors and more females than males, and clonal diversity was possibly underestimated.

The chain links TRBV4-3 to TRBJ1-4; a possible D gene is TRBD1 (6 bases). The sequence came from an adult in good health. Sample: peripheral blood, taken on day 0 of AZD1222 vaccination. CDR3 sequence (DNA): TGCGCCAGCAGCCAAGGGGACATGACTAATGAAAAACTGTTTTTT. This sequence encodes CASSQGDMTNEKLFF.